This TCR beta chain was identified during a study of shared clonotypes between healthy human individuals. The CDR3 is 14 residues long. Trimming took 5 bases from V and 3 from J, leaving 12 bases between them. Germline-derived CDR1 and CDR2 are MNHNY and SVGAGI (reference sequence). Produced via immunoSEQ multiplex PCR; TCRdb's table is partial and in-frame only. The table includes 300,000 to 400,000 clones, 70% to 75% detected once. Sample: memory CD4+ T cells sorted from blood. Subset given: CD45RA-negative fraction. This clonotype originated in a man between 25 and 39 years old in good health. J is TRBJ2-3 and V is TRBV6-6; D ambiguous. The CDR3 loop is CASSTHANTDTQYF. CDR3 nucleotide sequence: TGTGCCAGCAGTACACACGCAAATACAGATACGCAGTATTTT.